What follows are 2 T cell receptor beta chains derived from one specimen sequenced in a study of shared T cell receptors in the human thymus. Only in-frame clones appear in the TCRdb table, and some are missing; sequencing was by immunoSEQ multiplex PCR. The sample has approximately 580,000 clones, 70% to 80% seen once; the top ten hold about 0.014%. These data were also filed under a second study, of human thymus T cells.

The sequenced material came from thymocytes. The receptors derive from a boy under three years old with a congenital heart defect.

The chain is built from TRBV7-9 and TRBJ1-1; D is uncertain. The germline gives CDR1 SEHNR, CDR2 FQNEAQ (reference sequence). The CDR3 extends over 12 amino acids. DNA for the CDR3: TGTGGGGGTAGGGCCGCGGGGACTGAAGCTTTCTTT. Translated: CGGRAAGTEAFF.

V and J are TRBV5-1 and TRBJ2-7; 7 nucleotides line up with TRBD2. The germline gives CDR1 SGHRS, CDR2 YFSETQ. The ends lost 4 bases at V and 3 bases at J; junction bases unmatched: 4. The CDR3 contains 13 residues. The CDR3 loop is CASSLREDYEQYF. CDR3 coding DNA: TGCGCCAGCAGCCTTCGGGAGGACTACGAGCAGTACTTC. The full variable domain, its missing parts supplied by reference TRBV5-1 and TRBJ2-7, is KAGVTQTPRYLIKTRGQQVTLSCSPISGHRSVSWYQQTPGQGLQFLFEYFSETQRNKGNFPGRFSGRQFSNSRSEMNVSTLELGDSALYLCASSLREDYEQYFGPGTRLTVT.